The rows below give T cell receptor beta chains drawn from one sample of a study of T cells in Graves' hyperthyroidism and ophthalmopathy. A single record per CDR3 protein comes from TCRdb applying MiXCR to the multiplex PCR reads. The table shows around 600,000 distinct CDR3 sequences, with over 12% occurring only once. The sequencing sample was made of blood. The receptors were sampled from a woman under 30 with Graves' ophthalmopathy. CDR3s leave out the opening cysteine and the closing phenylalanine or tryptophan. Each record gives: V gene, CDR3 protein.

TRBV10-2 ASSDWGTSTDTQY
TRBV6-2/TRBV6-3 ASSYSGTGRRETQY
TRBV9 ASSVSRGGPSHNEQF
TRBV30 AWRVTGGSYNEQF
TRBV6-5 ASSYSRRDGTNQPQH
TRBV27 ASSPSRNHNEQF
TRBV29-1 SVEHWIRNEQF
TRBV11-3 ASSNKELREQY
TRBV4-3 ASSQDLQGSGTEAF
TRBV6-5 ANSYDRAGSPYEQY
TRBV10-3 AISTADQGTQY
TRBV11-1 ASSNRRPSTDTQY
TRBV14 ASSQATGGQETQY
TRBV10-3 AISESGLANTGELF
TRBV5-5 ASSLEGTVLVGELF
TRBV7-9 ASSERRGRREGWTGELF
TRBV7-3 ASSAPRGANTGELF
TRBV12-3/TRBV12-4 ASSSTGTSGYEQY
TRBV5-1 ASSKGTVDYGYT
TRBV5-5 ASSLGGASNYGYT
TRBV11-2 ASSLVRDEKLF
TRBV11-1 ASSRIAGARNEQF
TRBV20-1 SARRLAGGLSSYNEQF
TRBV7-2 ASSSQENTEAF
TRBV3-1 ASSPSGRSYQETQY
TRBV7-9 ASSLAGQGNGYT
TRBV7-9 ASSFKGTNTGELF
TRBV6-1 ASSYTTSVPLQETQY
TRBV12-3/TRBV12-4 ASSIADSLNQPQH
TRBV11-2 ASSLGRDYPPQETQY
TRBV4-3 ASSQDRDSFYNEQF
TRBV5-1 ASSIGQGGIQY
TRBV7-2 ASSPGTSGTDTQY
TRBV6-1 ASSELEYQPQH
TRBV15 TTSSQGLQPQH
TRBV6-1 ATKRARGRLNTDTQY
TRBV7-2 ASGKRLAGVQETQY
TRBV7-8 ASKRLAANIQY